This TCR beta chain stems from a study of control samples from healthy donors and cancer patients. Sequenced by immunoSEQ multiplex PCR; TCRdb stores in-frame clones only, minus some. The top ten clones hold about 2.5% of a sample with over 100,000 clones, around 90% of them seen once. The CDR3 covers 16 residues. Germline V gene lookup returns CDR1 LNHNV and CDR2 YYDKDF (reference sequence). The V and J ends lost 8 bases and 0 bases respectively, with 14 bases between them. Specimen: blood. The rearrangement joins TRBV15 to TRBJ2-6; D gene ambiguous. The source of this sequence is a woman under 30 in good health. CDR3: CATSKDLSSGANVLTF. The DNA of the CDR3 is TGTGCCACCTCCAAGGACCTGAGCTCTGGGGCCAACGTCCTGACTTTC. Full variable domain (missing parts from reference TRBV15 and TRBJ2-6): DAMVIQNPRYQVTQFGKPVTLSCSQTLNHNVMYWYQQKSSQAPKLLFHYYDKDFNNEADTPDNFQSRRPNTSFCFLDIRSPGLGDTAMYLCATSKDLSSGANVLTFGAGSRLTVL.